A selection of T cell receptor beta chains follows, all from one sample in a study of shared clonotypes between healthy human individuals. Sequenced by immunoSEQ multiplex PCR; TCRdb stores in-frame clones only, minus some. This table has around 2,000,000 clones, just over 90% appearing once. The source material was naive CD8+ T cells from PBMCs. Receptors originate from a man in his late teens or twenties in good health. Some clones in this sample may be carry-over from other donors' samples. The CDR3 runs from the conserved cysteine through the conserved F or W. D genes are given only for firm matches.

.	TRBV28	CASSSTSRGTEAFF
.	TRBV9	CASSPFGTDTQYF
.	TRBV19	CASSIRDLFQTQYF
.	TRBV29-1	CSVGGETQYF
.	TRBV9	CASSDPRGYNEQFF
.	TRBV28	CASSLGQEIEQYF
.	TRBV27	CASSLTPRHEQFF
TRBD2	TRBV7-6	CASSSLAGGYTGELFF
.	TRBV5-1	CASSQRGEAYEQYF
TRBD2	TRBV9	CASSAGLAGGWEQYF
.	TRBV6-6	CASSSSGELQETQYF
TRBD1	TRBV18	CASSLGTENEPQHF
.	TRBV6-1	CASSDPPSGNTIYF
.	TRBV28	CASQMYPYEQYF
TRBD2	TRBV5-6	CASSFGTSGIQEQYF
TRBD2	TRBV6-5	CASRLAGEEEQYF
.	TRBV27	CASSLPPWQDTNEKLFF
TRBD2	TRBV2	CASRGLAGIYYEQYF
TRBD1	TRBV7-9	CASIPRDRLSYNEQFF
TRBD1	TRBV4-1	CASSQTGPPGANVLTF
.	TRBV30	CAWGGGLEAFF
TRBD2	TRBV4-1	CASSQEGLVTAGAEQYF
TRBD2	TRBV10-3	CAISQAGGPYNEQFF
.	TRBV29-1	CSVGAGEFF
.	TRBV7-8	CASRTGLPNTGELFF
TRBD2	TRBV27	CASTSGTSGRGNEQFF
TRBD2	TRBV27	CASGPGGSYNEQFF
.	TRBV5-1	CASSPGGSYEKLFF
.	TRBV19	CASLLSREIAEAFF
.	TRBV29-1	CSVFVDSGYEQYF
TRBD1	TRBV9	CASSVGQGFYEQYF
.	TRBV28	CASSLGLGVAEAFF
.	TRBV6-6	CASSGGPQAGELFF
TRBD1	TRBV27	CASSFRDRDVNEQFF
.	TRBV25-1	CASSPRGGGLTQYF
.	TRBV5-6	CASSLGGAGHQPQHF
TRBD2	TRBV7-9	CASSSLAGGSDTQYF
.	TRBV27	CASSPGGNRVGDTQYF
.	TRBV25-1	CASSESKRLYNEQFF
.	TRBV2	CASRGLDPSYEQYF
.	TRBV10-1	CASSETVNTEAFF
TRBD2	TRBV27	CASSHRGSGGNIQYF
.	TRBV27	CASSLSPYNSGNTIYF
.	TRBV5-5	CASSKTVGYTEAFF
TRBD2	TRBV27	CASSPGLAGVAYF
.	TRBV21-1	CASSLHLFLAGGPNEQFF
.	TRBV10-3	CAISESKGVTDTQYF
TRBD2	TRBV9	CASSVASGTYEQYF
.	TRBV4-2	CASSQGGATNEKLFF